These 32 T cell receptor beta chains came from one sample sequenced in a study of vaccination and CD4 T cells after COVID-19. The antigens for these receptors are not known. As for treatment: roughly nine-day PBMC culture with coronavirus spike peptide pools or control peptides (ViraFEST assay). Cultured CD4+ T cells had their DNA profiled by the Oncomine TCR Beta short-read assay. TCRdb passed the PCR reads through MiXCR, listing each CDR3 protein once. Altogether nearly 7,000 distinct CDR3 sequences are present, 74% being singletons, with the ten largest covering 33%. The sequenced sample was CD4+ T cells from blood, cultured in vitro. These receptors originate from a human donor who had recovered from COVID-19.

In its sample, this clonotype was seen a few times. The chain uses TRBV6-1 and TRBJ2-7; D is unresolved. This CDR3 comprises 14 residues. The germline V gene has CDR1 MNHNS and CDR2 SASEGT. The V gene lost 4 bases and the J gene lost 3 bases, with 13 bases spanning the gap. The CDR3 reads CASSGEVPRYEQYF. The CDR3, as DNA: TGTGCCAGCAGTGGAGAAGTTCCCCGCTACGAGCAGTACTTC.

The chain carries TRBV4-2 and TRBJ2-7, with D possibly being TRBD2 (6 bases). Germline assignment: CDR1 LGHNA and CDR2 YNFKEQ. V lost 2 bases to trimming and J lost 0 bases, with 17 bases between them. The CDR3 runs to 17 residues. The CDR3 nucleotides are TGTGCCAGCAGCCAAAGCGGTTCGGTAGCGGTCTCCTACGAGCAGTACTTC. Translation gives CASSQSGSVAVSYEQYF.

The CDR3 sequence is CASSYSEVRTGELFF. The CDR3 DNA reads as TGTGCCAGCAGTTACTCGGAGGTCCGGACCGGGGAGCTGTTTTTT. This chain uses TRBV6-5 with TRBJ2-2; TRBD2 might be the D (5 bases). Trimming removed 0 bases from V and 5 bases from J, with 10 bases in between. Per germline, CDR1 MNHEY and CDR2 SVGAGI. The CDR3 loop spans 15 amino acids.

This chain joins TRBV20-1 and TRBJ2-5, with 11 nucleotides matching TRBD2. The CDR3 sequence is 14 residues long. V was pared by 3 bases and J by 5 bases, with 5 bases of the junction left unmatched. Per germline, CDR1 DFQATT and CDR2 SNEGSKA (reference sequence). The CDR3 nucleotides read TGCAGTGCTAGGTCACTAGCGGGGGCCGAGACCCAGTACTTC. This codes for CSARSLAGAETQYF.

This chain connects TRBV6-1 to TRBJ1-1, with D maybe TRBD1 (5 bases). Looked up from germline, CDR1 is MNHNS and CDR2 is SASEGT. Between the trimmed V and J ends, which lost 5 bases and 13 bases, there was a span of 20 bases. The CDR3 length is 13 residues. CDR3 DNA: TGTGCCAGCAGTAAACCGGGGACTCTCAAGGATTTCTTT. Translating gives CASSKPGTLKDFF.

V usage is TRBV6-1 and J usage is TRBJ2-5, with D tentatively TRBD1 (6 bases). Deletions cut 1 base from V and 5 bases from J, with 11 bases between. Germline CDR1 reads MNHNS; CDR2 reads SASEGT. The CDR3 extends over 14 amino acids. The CDR3 region has the DNA TGTGCCAGCAGTGAAGGACTCCAGGGGGAGACCCAGTACTTC. Its translation: CASSEGLQGETQYF.

V usage is TRBV20-1 and J usage is TRBJ1-5; 9 bases agree with TRBD1. V shed 4 bases and J 6 bases; nucleotides not matched to a gene: 4. The germline V gene has CDR1 DFQATT and CDR2 SNEGSKA (reference sequence). The length of the CDR3 is 13 residues. CDR3 coding DNA: TGCAGTGCTACCGGACAGGGGATTCAGCCCCAGCATTTT. This sequence encodes CSATGQGIQPQHF.

Judged by abundance, this clonotype is medium-sized. The J gene is TRBJ2-2, the V gene TRBV5-1, with 7 bases matching TRBD1. The V gene's germline CDR1 is SGHRS and CDR2 YFSETQ. The CDR3 is 15 residues long. Germline trimming cut 3 bases from V and 0 bases from J; bases unmatched to any gene: 2. CDR3 amino acids: CASSYGTANTGELFF. CDR3 bases: TGCGCCAGCAGCTACGGGACAGCGAACACCGGGGAGCTGTTTTTT.

The chain couples TRBV30 to TRBJ2-3, with 8 nucleotides matching TRBD2. Germline CDR1 and CDR2: GTSNPN and SVGIG (reference sequence). The V segment lost 3 bases and the J segment 1 base; nucleotides outside the gene matches: 9. This CDR3 has 16 residues. The CDR3 DNA reads TGTGCCTGGAGCACCGGGACTAGTGGGGGCACAGATACGCAGTATTTT. Residues: CAWSTGTSGGTDTQYF.

This chain joins TRBV10-1 and TRBJ1-2; 8 nucleotides line up with TRBD1. Germline V CDR1 and CDR2: WNHNN, SYGVQD (reference sequence). After removal of 6 bases from V and 4 bases from J, the junction contained 4 bases not matched to a gene. The CDR3 is 13 residues long. For the CDR3, the DNA is TGCGCCAGCAGCCGGACAGGGAGCTATGGCTACACCTTC. Its protein is CASSRTGSYGYTF.

J is TRBJ1-5 and V is TRBV6-2 or TRBV6-3; D not certain. V was pared by 0 bases and J by 0 bases, with 9 bases between. From germline, CDR1 is MNHEY and CDR2 SVGEGT. The CDR3 is made up of 16 amino acids. The CDR3 DNA reads TGTGCCAGCAGTTACTCGATAATTGGTAGCAATCAGCCCCAGCATTTT. This sequence encodes CASSYSIIGSNQPQHF.

The rearrangement joins TRBV20-1 to TRBJ2-1; 15 bases fit TRBD2. Germline CDR1 DFQATT, CDR2 SNEGSKA (reference sequence). CDR3 length equals 20 residues. The CDR3 sequence: CRAPPQAPGLAGGHYNEQFF. In DNA, the CDR3 is TGCAGGGCCCCACCCCAAGCCCCGGGACTAGCGGGAGGACACTACAATGAGCAGTTCTTC.

CDR3 DNA: TGTGCCAGCAGTTACTCAGCGCCCTTTGCGAACACCGGGGAGCTGTTTTTT. This sequence encodes CASSYSAPFANTGELFF. This sequence joins TRBV6-5 and TRBJ2-2; no definite D call. The V end was cut by 0 bases, the J end by 0 bases, with 11 bases between. CDR1 and CDR2 from the germline V gene are MNHEY and SVGAGI. CDR3 length equals 17 residues.

The chain uses TRBV20-1 and TRBJ2-4; 10 nucleotides match TRBD2. The J segment lost 2 bases and the V segment lost 1 base, leaving 2 bases of the junction unmatched. This CDR3 is built from 15 residues. From germline, CDR1 is DFQATT and CDR2 SNEGSKA (reference sequence). The DNA of the CDR3 is TGCAGTGCTAGAGTAGCGGGAGGAACCAAAAACATTCAGTACTTC. Residues: CSARVAGGTKNIQYF.

This clonotype was detected only a few times. This chain connects TRBV10-1 to TRBJ2-5, with 7 bases matching TRBD1. The CDR3 runs to 15 residues. Germline CDR1 is WNHNN and CDR2 is SYGVQD (reference sequence). Trimming at V came to 5 bases and at J to 0 bases, leaving 6 bases not matched to a gene. The CDR3: CASSPPDRNQETQYF. The CDR3 DNA sequence: TGCGCCAGCAGTCCCCCGGACAGGAACCAAGAGACCCAGTACTTC.

The V call is TRBV7-2, the J call TRBJ1-6; 7 nucleotides line up with TRBD1. The germline gives CDR1 SGHTA, CDR2 FQGNSA. CDR3 length: 15 residues. Trimming took 7 bases from V and 5 from J; bases not matched to a gene: 8. The CDR3 DNA is TGTGCCAGCACCACAGGGGTGGCCCATAATTCACCCCTCCACTTT. Amino acid sequence: CASTTGVAHNSPLHF.

The CDR3 DNA is TGCAGTCCCAGAACTAGCGGGGAGACCCAGTACTTC. As protein: CSPRTSGETQYF. V and J are TRBV20-1 and TRBJ2-5, with 9 positions matching TRBD2. CDR3 length: 12 residues. Trimming cost V 8 bases and J 5 bases; bases outside gene matches: 6. Germline CDR1 reads DFQATT; CDR2 reads SNEGSKA (reference sequence).

With respect to this clonotype: One junction end does not reproduce the germline sequence, and a read error may be involved. The rearrangement uses TRBV6-4 and TRBJ1-2, with TRBD1 identical over 8 bases. Germline V CDR1 and CDR2: MRHNA, SNTAGT. This CDR3 has 14 residues. The CDR3 is CVSSEGQGALGYTF. CDR3 bases: TGTGTCAGCAGTGAGGGTCAGGGGGCTTTGGGCTACACCTTC.

The chain carries TRBV10-3 and TRBJ1-2; D is undetermined. The V end was cut by 8 bases, the J end by 2 bases, with 12 bases between. Germline CDR1 and CDR2: ENHRY and SYGVKD. The length of the CDR3 is 13 residues. CDR3 nucleotides: TGTGCCATCGAGGAGGACCTAAACTATGGCTACACCTTC. This encodes CAIEEDLNYGYTF.

This clonotype was picked up one time. The V and J genes are TRBV6-1 and TRBJ1-1, with D possibly being TRBD1 (5 bases). The germline gives CDR1 MNHNS, CDR2 SASEGT. This CDR3 is 20 amino acids long. Trimming took off 0 bases at V and 2 bases at J, with 25 bases between the two ends. The CDR3 sequence is CASSEAPYSPGTGINTEAFF. CDR3 bases: TGTGCCAGCAGTGAAGCGCCCTATAGCCCCGGGACGGGGATCAACACTGAAGCTTTCTTT.

The chain is built from TRBV6-1 and TRBJ1-5; 7 positions agree with TRBD1. Germline V gene lookup returns CDR1 MNHNS and CDR2 SASEGT. With 1 base clipped from V and 7 bases from J, the junction kept 4 bases outside the gene matches. CDR3 length equals 14 residues. CDR3 nucleotides: TGTGCCAGCAGTGAAGGAGGGGGCAGGCAGCCCCAGCATTTT. Amino acid sequence: CASSEGGGRQPQHF.

The genes are TRBV7-7 and TRBJ2-2, with a tentative D call TRBD2 (5 bases). Germline CDR1 and CDR2: SSHAT and FNYEAQ (reference sequence). V was cut by 5 bases and J by 6 bases, with 16 bases left in between. CDR3 length equals 15 residues. The CDR3 loop is CASSPPAGVAGELFF. CDR3 bases: TGTGCCAGCAGCCCCCCAGCCGGGGTCGCCGGGGAGCTGTTTTTT.

This clonotype has a handful of counts. The genes are TRBV7-6 and TRBJ1-2; the D is unclear. The V and J ends lost 5 bases and 7 bases respectively, with 11 bases between them. The germline V gene has CDR1 SGHVS and CDR2 FNYEAQ. CDR3 length equals 12 residues. As DNA, the CDR3 is TGTGCCAGCAGCCCCGGCGGAGGTGGCTACACCTTC. Protein sequence: CASSPGGGGYTF.

The chain joins TRBV7-8 to TRBJ2-5; 12 positions match TRBD1. V lost 5 bases and J lost 5; bases outside the gene matches: 6. From germline, CDR1 is SGHVS and CDR2 FQNEAQ. The CDR3 consists of 15 residues. Here the CDR3 reads CASSPGQGALETQYF. CDR3 sequence (DNA): TGTGCCAGCAGCCCGGGACAGGGGGCGCTTGAGACCCAGTACTTC.

By sample fraction, this clonotype is medium-sized. The genes are TRBV11-3 and TRBJ2-5; D is unresolved. The germline V gene encodes CDR1 SGHNT and CDR2 YENEEA. This CDR3 is built from 14 residues. Between the trimmed V and J ends, which lost 1 base and 1 base, there was a span of 7 bases. The CDR3 sequence is CASSLGTVQETQYF. The DNA for the CDR3 is TGTGCCAGCAGCTTAGGGACCGTCCAAGAGACCCAGTACTTC.

The chain's CDR3 is CASSTRLVANYGYTF. CDR3 in DNA: TGTGCCAGTAGTACGCGACTGGTAGCTAACTATGGCTACACCTTC. This chain joins TRBV19 and TRBJ1-2; D ambiguous. There are 15 residues in the CDR3. V lost 4 bases to trimming and J lost 0 bases, with 12 bases between them. CDR1 LNHDA and CDR2 SQIVND come from the germline V gene (reference sequence).

The gene calls are TRBV5-4 and TRBJ2-5, with 7 bases identical to TRBD2. The V gene end was trimmed by 1 base and the J gene end by 1 base; junction bases not matched to a gene: 7. The CDR3 has 16 amino acids. Germline V gives CDR1 SGHNT, CDR2 YYREEE (reference sequence). CDR3 in DNA: TGTGCCAGCAGCTTGTGGGAGGGCCGCTCCCAAGAGACCCAGTACTTC. This sequence encodes CASSLWEGRSQETQYF.

The V call is TRBV7-2, the J call TRBJ2-7; 8 bases match TRBD1. The CDR3 extends over 13 amino acids. Germline V gives CDR1 SGHTA, CDR2 FQGNSA. Trimming at V came to 3 bases and at J to 6 bases, leaving 4 bases not matched to a gene. The chain's CDR3 is CASSLLTGGEQYF. The CDR3 nucleotides read TGTGCCAGCAGCTTGCTAACAGGGGGCGAGCAGTACTTC.

V usage is TRBV10-3 and J usage is TRBJ1-5; possible D gene TRBD1, 5 bases. V lost 6 bases and J lost 7, with 13 bases in between. This CDR3 has 13 residues. Germline V CDR1 and CDR2: ENHRY, SYGVKD. CDR3 bases: TGTGCCATCAGAAGGGACTCCGGGCAGCCCCAGCATTTT. Protein: CAIRRDSGQPQHF.

The rearrangement joins TRBV7-2 to TRBJ1-2; 7 nucleotides line up with TRBD1. Germline values: CDR1 SGHTA, CDR2 FQGNSA. V shed 4 bases, J shed 6 bases, and the junction held 14 bases outside the gene matches. The CDR3 extends over 16 amino acids. CDR3: CASSWGGTVFEDGYTF. The CDR3 DNA is TGTGCCAGCAGCTGGGGGGGGACAGTATTCGAGGATGGCTACACCTTC. Looking up the rest from reference TRBV7-2 and TRBJ1-2 gives the full variable domain: GAGVSQSPSNKVTEKGKDVELRCDPISGHTALYWYRQSLGQGLEFLIYFQGNSAPDKSGLPSDRFSAERTGGSVSTLTIQRTQQEDSAVYLCASSWGGTVFEDGYTFGSGTRLTVV.

V and J are TRBV15 and TRBJ1-1, with 7 bases identical to TRBD1. Germline CDR1 is LNHNV and CDR2 is YYDKDF (reference sequence). The CDR3 spans 14 residues. V was pared by 3 bases and J by 1 base, with 2 bases of the junction left unmatched. In DNA, the CDR3 is TGTGCCACCAGCAGGGGACAGACGAACACTGAAGCTTTCTTT. Protein sequence: CATSRGQTNTEAFF.

This clonotype has just one count. The genes are TRBV5-4 and TRBJ2-3; 7 nucleotides agree with TRBD1. This CDR3 spans 16 amino acids. Germline V gene data show CDR1 as SGHNT and CDR2 as YYREEE (reference sequence). Trimming took 3 bases from V and 1 from J; bases not matched to a gene: 8. The CDR3 loop reads CASSSSRGYGTDTQYF. In nucleotides, the CDR3 is TGTGCCAGCAGCTCATCCAGGGGGTATGGCACAGATACGCAGTATTTT.